This is a list of T cell receptor beta chains from one sample in a study of CD8 T cells in Susac syndrome. In TCRdb, the immunoSEQ multiplex PCR reads were re-called with MiXCR into one record per CDR3 protein. This sample has about 210,000 distinct CDR3 sequences, with 85% to 95% found just once. Sequences were obtained from CD4+ T cells from PBMCs. The receptors shown here come from a human donor with Susac syndrome. The CDR3 runs from the conserved cysteine through the conserved F or W. A D gene is named only where the DNA matches it firmly. Expanded clones are given a class, and other clones once, few, many or no size at all.

CATSRDRQTRTEAFF | TGTGCCACCAGCAGAGATCGACAGACGAGGACTGAAGCTTTCTTT | TRBV15 | NA | once | TRBJ1-1
CASSRTAHYGYTF | TGTGCCAGTAGCCGGACAGCTCACTATGGCTACACCTTC | TRBV19 | NA | NA | TRBJ1-2
CASSLDWGAGAFF | TGTGCCAGCAGCTTAGATTGGGGGGCTGGCGCTTTCTTT | TRBV7-2 | NA | NA | TRBJ1-1
CAISELAGNYGYTF | TGTGCCATCAGTGAGTTGGCCGGGAACTATGGCTACACCTTC | TRBV10-3 | NA | NA | TRBJ1-2
CSANQGAGYEKLFF | TGCAGTGCTAATCAGGGGGCCGGTTATGAAAAACTGTTTTTT | TRBV20-1 | TRBD1 | NA | TRBJ1-4
CASRTLDYEQYF | TGTGCCAGCAGGACACTGGACTACGAGCAGTACTTC | TRBV2 | NA | NA | TRBJ2-7
CASSEGLAGETQYF | TGTGCCAGCAGTGAAGGACTAGCAGGAGAGACCCAGTACTTC | TRBV2 | TRBD2 | few | TRBJ2-5
CASSLDTAYGYTF | TGTGCCAGCAGCCTAGACACCGCCTATGGCTACACCTTC | TRBV5-6 | NA | NA | TRBJ1-2
CASSAGDRGHGYTF | TGCGCCAGCAGCGCCGGCGACAGGGGCCATGGCTACACCTTC | TRBV5-1 | TRBD1 | NA | TRBJ1-2
CSVTEGGSNQPQHF | TGCAGCGTGACCGAGGGGGGAAGCAATCAGCCCCAGCATTTT | TRBV29-1 | NA | NA | TRBJ1-5
CATSRDMSGGRAYEQYF | TGTGCCACCAGCAGAGATATGTCGGGGGGGCGAGCCTACGAGCAGTACTTC | TRBV15 | TRBD2 | NA | TRBJ2-7
CAWSVLDREQPQHF | TGTGCCTGGAGTGTACTGGACAGGGAACAGCCCCAGCATTTT | TRBV30 | TRBD1 | NA | TRBJ1-5
CASSFSTTGLTGNYGYTF | TGCGCCAGCAGCTTTTCGACTACCGGCTTAACCGGTAACTATGGCTACACCTTC | TRBV5-1 | NA | NA | TRBJ1-2
CASSYTLGTENIQYF | TGTGCCAGCAGCTACACCTTAGGGACAGAAAACATTCAGTACTTC | TRBV5-4 | TRBD1 | once | TRBJ2-4
CSVSEVRVLGENTEAFF | TGCAGCGTCTCAGAGGTTAGGGTCCTGGGAGAAAACACTGAAGCTTTCTTT | TRBV29-1 | NA | NA | TRBJ1-1
CAISWGRGNTEAFF | TGTGCCATCAGCTGGGGACGGGGGAACACTGAAGCTTTCTTT | TRBV10-3 | NA | NA | TRBJ1-1